Following are 14 T cell receptor beta chains from one sample sequenced in a study of memory CD4+ T cells and cytomegalovirus serostatus. The data were produced by immunoSEQ multiplex PCR, yet TCRdb's version contains in-frame clones alone and is incomplete. The repertoire consists of roughly 28,000 clones, with roughly three quarters occurring once and the leading ten covering around 1.1%. Single viable CD3+CD4+CD8-CD45RO+ cells were sorted as the memory CD4+ T cells. The sequenced sample consisted of memory CD4+ T cells from blood. These receptors came from an adult in good health and CMV-seronegative.

The rearrangement links TRBV11-2 to TRBJ2-5, with 7 bases identical to TRBD1. Per the germline V gene, CDR1 is SGHAT and CDR2 is FQNNGV. The CDR3 runs to 15 residues. The V and J ends lost 0 bases and 5 bases, in that order; junction bases with no gene match: 6. The DNA for the CDR3 is TGTGCCAGCAGCTTAGACCCGGCCAGGGGGGAGACCCAGTACTTC. This encodes CASSLDPARGETQYF.

This rearrangement joins TRBV11-2 to TRBJ2-7; TRBD2 matches 7 bases. Trimming at V came to 5 bases and at J to 7 bases, leaving 8 bases not matched to a gene. Germline lookup yields CDR1 SGHAT and CDR2 FQNNGV. CDR3 length: 13 amino acids. The chain's CDR3 is CASSVSGGREQYF. CDR3 nucleotides: TGTGCCAGCAGCGTCTCCGGGGGGAGAGAGCAGTACTTC.

This clone was seen only once. This chain connects TRBV28 to TRBJ1-2; 7 nucleotides match TRBD1. J lost 7 bases, V lost 6 bases, and 14 bases had no gene match. CDR1 and CDR2 (germline): MDHEN, SYDVKM. CDR3 length: 15 amino acids. The CDR3 nucleotides are TGTGCCAGCAGCCAGATAAAGACAGGGATCGGTGGCTACACCTTC. Amino acids: CASSQIKTGIGGYTF.

The gene calls are TRBV11-1 and TRBJ2-7, with D uncertain. This CDR3 region has 14 residues. The germline V gene encodes CDR1 SGHAT and CDR2 FQDESV (reference sequence). V lost 3 bases and J lost 1, with 10 bases in between. In DNA, the CDR3 is TGTGCCAGCAGCTTTCGGCAGGCTTCCTACGAGCAGTACTTC. Translation: CASSFRQASYEQYF.

This clone was observed a single time. The chain joins TRBV5-1 to TRBJ2-2; 10 bases are a match to TRBD2. CDR1 and CDR2 from the germline V gene are SGHRS and YFSETQ. The CDR3 runs 20 residues. Unmatched junction bases numbered 11, after V lost 0 bases and J lost 0 bases. In nucleotides, the CDR3 is TGCGCCAGCAGCTTGGGCTCATATAGCGGGGGGTTCGCGAACACCGGGGAGCTGTTTTTT. Protein product: CASSLGSYSGGFANTGELFF.

This clone has a handful of counts. The chain links TRBV5-5 to TRBJ1-5; weak D call: TRBD1 (5 bases). There are 15 residues in the CDR3. Deletions cut 0 bases from V and 5 bases from J, with 12 bases between. Per germline, CDR1 SGHKS and CDR2 YYEKEE (reference sequence). The CDR3, as DNA: TGTGCCAGCAGCTTGGTAGGCAGGGTGGATCAGCCCCAGCATTTT. Amino acids: CASSLVGRVDQPQHF.

This rearrangement joins TRBV14 to TRBJ1-6, with D unclear. V lost 1 base, J lost 4 bases, and 5 bases lay in between. This CDR3 is built from 14 residues. Germline values: CDR1 SGHDN, CDR2 FVKESK. CDR3 loop: CASSQGRYNSPLHF. The CDR3 DNA is TGTGCCAGCAGCCAAGGGCGGTATAATTCACCCCTCCACTTT.

The genes are TRBV14 and TRBJ2-7; 8 bases line up with TRBD1. V was pared by 2 bases and J by 2 bases, with 8 bases of the junction left unmatched. This CDR3 region has 16 residues. CDR1 SGHDN and CDR2 FVKESK come from the germline V gene. DNA of the CDR3: TGTGCCAGCAGCCAACTAGGGACAGGCACAGCCTACGAGCAGTACTTC. Translation gives CASSQLGTGTAYEQYF. Full variable domain (remainder filled in from reference TRBV14 and TRBJ2-7): EAGVTQFPSHSVIEKGQTVTLRCDPISGHDNLYWYRRVMGKEIKFLLHFVKESKQDESGMPNNRFLAERTGGTYSTLKVQPAELEDSGVYFCASSQLGTGTAYEQYFGPGTRLTVT.

The V gene is TRBV5-4, the J gene TRBJ2-2; D may be TRBD1 (5 bases). Germline V lookup: CDR1 SGHNT, CDR2 YYREEE (reference sequence). CDR3 length: 13 residues. V lost 0 bases, J lost 6 bases, and 6 bases lay in between. CDR3 in DNA: TGTGCCAGCAGCTTGGTAGGGGCCGGGGAGCTGTTTTTT. It translates to CASSLVGAGELFF.

This chain connects TRBV28 to TRBJ1-5; D gene ambiguous. Deletions cut 8 bases from V and 3 bases from J, with 17 bases between. CDR1 is MDHEN, CDR2 SYDVKM, per germline. The CDR3 has 15 amino acids. The CDR3 is CASLPPRGINQPQHF. In DNA form, the CDR3 reads TGTGCCAGCCTCCCCCCTCGGGGAATCAATCAGCCCCAGCATTTT.

This chain uses TRBV7-3 with TRBJ1-2, with 9 nucleotides matching TRBD1. Germline V gives CDR1 SGHTA, CDR2 FQGTGA. CDR3 size: 13 residues. The V gene end was trimmed by 3 bases and the J gene end by 8 bases; junction bases not matched to a gene: 4. The CDR3 loop reads CASSLLDRGGYTF. The CDR3 DNA follows: TGTGCCAGCAGCTTGTTGGACAGGGGCGGCTACACCTTC.

The V and J genes are TRBV15 and TRBJ2-5; 13 bases are shared with TRBD2. The CDR3 consists of 16 residues. Losses at the gene ends were 5 bases for V and 4 bases for J; bases not matched to a gene: 7. The germline gives CDR1 LNHNV, CDR2 YYDKDF (reference sequence). CDR3 DNA: TGTGCCACCAGCTCCGGGACTAGCGGGGCCGGAGAGACCCAGTACTTC. Amino acid sequence: CATSSGTSGAGETQYF.

V and J are TRBV11-2 and TRBJ2-5; 11 nucleotides align to TRBD2. Germline V gene sequence: CDR1 SGHAT, CDR2 FQNNGV. J was trimmed by 4 bases and V by 5 bases; bases with no gene match: 9. The CDR3 is 16 residues long. The CDR3 loop is CASSIRLAGPVETQYF. In nucleotides, the CDR3 is TGTGCCAGCAGCATTAGACTAGCGGGACCGGTAGAGACCCAGTACTTC.

In this sample, this clone is medium-sized (0.01 to 0.1%). V is TRBV7-2 and J is TRBJ1-5; no clear D. The CDR3 has 13 amino acids. Trimming pared 0 bases from V and 7 bases from J, leaving 7 bases between. Germline assignment: CDR1 SGHTA and CDR2 FQGNSA. The CDR3 sequence: CASSLAFGQPQHF. The CDR3 bases are TGTGCCAGCAGCTTAGCCTTCGGACAGCCCCAGCATTTT.